What follows are 5 T cell receptor beta chains derived from one specimen sequenced in a study of cytomegalovirus exposure and HLA in healthy donors. The PCR ran on 60 Vbeta and 13 Jbeta primers. Generated by immunoSEQ multiplex PCR, the TCRdb table keeps only in-frame clones and is missing some. There are approximately 87,000 clones in the sample; almost 85% occur only once, and around 6% lies in the top ten. Sequenced sample: PBMCs. All receptors come from a woman between 18 and 29 years old in good health and CMV-seropositive.

The CDR3 nucleotides read TGTGCCAGCAGCTTAACGGGGGGGCTGGACGAGCAGTACTTC. Protein product: CASSLTGGLDEQYF. The V call is TRBV7-9, the J call TRBJ2-7, with 8 bases fitting TRBD2. With 2 bases clipped from V and 5 bases from J, the junction kept 5 bases outside the gene matches. Germline V gene sequence: CDR1 SEHNR, CDR2 FQNEAQ (reference sequence). The CDR3 spans 14 residues.

The chain combines TRBV27 with TRBJ2-6; D is perhaps TRBD1 (6 bases). This CDR3 spans 17 amino acids. V was trimmed by 10 bases and J by 0 bases, leaving 19 bases between them. Germline CDR1 reads MNHEY; CDR2 reads SMNVEV (reference sequence). CDR3 coding DNA: TGTGCCACCCGACAACAGGGATCCACCTCTGGGGCCAACGTCCTGACTTTC. It codes for CATRQQGSTSGANVLTF. Looking up the rest from reference TRBV27 and TRBJ2-6 gives the full variable domain: EAQVTQNPRYLITVTGKKLTVTCSQNMNHEYMSWYRQDPGLGLRQIYYSMNVEVTDKGDVPEGYKVSRKEKRNFPLILESPSPNQTSLYFCATRQQGSTSGANVLTFGAGSRLTVL.

This clone has more than one count but fewer than ten. V usage is TRBV4-2 and J usage is TRBJ2-6, with unresolved D. Germline V gene data show CDR1 as LGHNA and CDR2 as YNFKEQ. CDR3 length: 16 residues. V lost 0 bases and J 1 base, leaving 7 bases between the germline ends. In DNA, the CDR3 is TGTGCCAGCAGCCAAGAGACTTGGTCTGGGGCCAACGTCCTGACTTTC. Its translation: CASSQETWSGANVLTF.

This clone appeared a few times. The V gene is TRBV30, the J gene TRBJ1-1; D is perhaps TRBD1 (6 bases). With 3 bases removed from V and 5 bases from J, the gap between germline ends came to 16 bases. The germline gives CDR1 GTSNPN, CDR2 SVGIG (reference sequence). The CDR3 runs to 14 residues. CDR3 DNA: TGTGCCTGGAGGGGGTCAGGGGCAGGGACTGAAGCTTTCTTT. Translation: CAWRGSGAGTEAFF. Filled out from reference TRBV30 and TRBJ1-1, the complete variable domain reads SQTIHQWPATLVQPVGSPLSLECTVEGTSNPNLYWYRQAAGRGLQLLFYSVGIGQISSEVPQNLSASRPQDRQFILSSKKLLLSDSGFYLCAWRGSGAGTEAFFGQGTRLTVV.

V is TRBV5-4 and J is TRBJ1-6, with 9 nucleotides matching TRBD1. Germline V gene sequence: CDR1 SGHNT, CDR2 YYREEE (reference sequence). The CDR3 is made up of 14 amino acids. The trim removed 1 base at V and 10 bases at J, leaving 3 bases unmatched. CDR3 DNA: TGTGCCAGCAGCTTGACAGGGGGCTGGTCACCCCTCCACTTT. Protein: CASSLTGGWSPLHF.